These 9 T cell receptor beta chains share one sample of origin, sequenced in a study of shared clonotypes between healthy human individuals. The data were produced by immunoSEQ multiplex PCR, yet TCRdb's version contains in-frame clones alone and is incomplete. The sample shows under 2,000,000 clones, just under 95% of them seen only once. CD8 cells regarded as naive lacked CD45RO, were positively chosen for CCR7, and omitted terminally differentiated effector memory CD45RA+ cells. Sequenced input: naive CD8+ T cells sorted from blood. The receptors shown here come from a man between 18 and 29 years old in good health.

Worth noting for this clone: At the DNA level, this CDR3 is encoded by other sequences in the same sample as well. The chain combines TRBV9 with TRBJ2-7; D is perhaps TRBD1 or TRBD2 (5 bases each). The CDR3 covers 15 residues. Per the germline V gene, CDR1 is SGDLS and CDR2 is YYNGEE. V dropped 0 bases and J dropped 3 bases, with 13 bases sitting between them. The CDR3 nucleotides are TGTGCCAGCAGCGTAGGGGGGACGGTTTTCTACGAGCAGTACTTC. Translating gives CASSVGGTVFYEQYF. Looking up the rest from reference TRBV9 and TRBJ2-7 gives the full variable domain: DSGVTQTPKHLITATGQRVTLRCSPRSGDLSVYWYQQSLDQGLQFLIQYYNGEERAKGNILERFSAQQFPDLHSELNLSSLELGDSALYFCASSVGGTVFYEQYFGPGTRLTVT.

The CDR3 DNA reads TGTGCCAGTAGTATAGGAGTCAGGCTGCCCTACGAGCAGTACTTC. Residues: CASSIGVRLPYEQYF. The chain couples TRBV19 to TRBJ2-7, with D uncertain. The CDR3 spans 15 residues. The germline V gene has CDR1 LNHDA and CDR2 SQIVND (reference sequence). V was pared by 1 base and J by 2 bases, with 12 bases between.

The chain links TRBV27 to TRBJ2-1, with 10 positions matching TRBD2. The CDR3 is 14 amino acids. The ends lost 1 base at V and 10 bases at J; junction bases unmatched: 4. Per the germline V gene, CDR1 is MNHEY and CDR2 is SMNVEV (reference sequence). CDR3 sequence reads: CASSLLAGGLEQFF. DNA of the CDR3: TGTGCCAGCAGTTTATTAGCGGGAGGTCTGGAGCAGTTCTTC.

The chain has TRBV27 and TRBJ1-6, with 7 bases matching TRBD1. CDR1 is MNHEY, CDR2 SMNVEV, per germline (reference sequence). Trimming removed 10 bases from V and 7 bases from J; junction bases left unmatched: 19. The CDR3 runs 17 residues. This CDR3 reads CATSRAMRGLRNSPLHF. CDR3 DNA sequence: TGTGCCACCTCGAGGGCTATGAGGGGGCTTAGGAATTCACCCCTCCACTTT.

For this clone: The sample carries other DNA sequences with the same CDR3. This sequence joins TRBV7-9 and TRBJ1-5; unclear D gene. The CDR3 runs 13 residues. V was clipped by 1 base and J by 4 bases, with 5 bases between them. Germline V lookup: CDR1 SEHNR, CDR2 FQNEAQ (reference sequence). The CDR3 nucleotides are TGTGCCAGCAGCTTAGGGGTTAATCAGCCCCAGCATTTT. Translating gives CASSLGVNQPQHF. The whole variable domain, filled in from reference TRBV7-9 and TRBJ1-5, reads DTGVSQNPRHKITKRGQNVTFRCDPISEHNRLYWYRQTLGQGPEFLTYFQNEAQLEKSRLLSDRFSAERPKGSFSTLEIQRTEQGDSAMYLCASSLGVNQPQHFGDGTRLSIL.

The chain joins TRBV4-1 to TRBJ2-7; unclear D gene. Trimming left V 3 bases short and J 0 bases short, with 3 bases between. CDR3 length: 12 amino acids. Germline V CDR1 and CDR2: MGHRA, YSYEKL. This CDR3 reads CASSHLSYEQYF. DNA of the CDR3: TGCGCCAGCAGCCACCTCTCCTACGAGCAGTACTTC.

The chain combines TRBV19 with TRBJ2-3; tentatively, D is TRBD2 (5 bases). The CDR3 spans 15 residues. Looked up from germline, CDR1 is LNHDA and CDR2 is SQIVND (reference sequence). V lost 4 bases to trimming and J lost 4 bases, with 15 bases between them. The CDR3 nucleotides are TGTGCCAGTAGTAGGCCGGCGGGCGCGGCAGATACGCAGTATTTT. The encoded protein is CASSRPAGAADTQYF. Combining the CDR3 with reference TRBV19 and TRBJ2-3 gives the whole variable domain DGGITQSPKYLFRKEGQNVTLSCEQNLNHDAMYWYRQDPGQGLRLIYYSQIVNDFQKGDIAEGYSVSREKKESFPLTVTSAQKNPTAFYLCASSRPAGAADTQYFGPGTRLTVL.

V usage is TRBV7-9 and J usage is TRBJ2-7; weak D call: TRBD1 (6 bases). This CDR3 spans 14 amino acids. The germline V gene encodes CDR1 SEHNR and CDR2 FQNEAQ (reference sequence). V gave up 2 bases and J gave up 6 bases, with 14 bases separating them. The CDR3, as DNA: TGTGCCAGCAGCTTAACACAGGGCGTCGGCGAGCAGTACTTC. Encoded protein: CASSLTQGVGEQYF.

The genes are TRBV4-3 and TRBJ2-3; D unclear. Trimming took 0 bases from V and 4 from J, leaving 17 bases between them. Germline loops: CDR1 LGHNA, CDR2 YSLEER. The CDR3 totals 17 residues. The CDR3 protein is CASSQDRAGRPPDTQYF. CDR3 coding DNA: TGCGCCAGCAGCCAAGATCGTGCCGGGCGGCCCCCAGATACGCAGTATTTT.